Each of the 24 T cell receptor beta chains below was sequenced from the same sample in a study of T cell responses to AZD1222 COVID-19 vaccine. Measured with immunoSEQ multiplex PCR; TCRdb has only the in-frame clones, and not every one. The sample lists 180,000 or so clones, over 90% occurring once. The sequencing used peripheral blood, collected 28 days after the second AZD1222 dose. All receptors come from an adult who received the AZD1222 COVID-19 vaccine.

CDR3 coding DNA: TGTGCCTGGAAATCGGGCAATCAGCCCCAGCATTTT. Translation: CAWKSGNQPQHF. The J gene is TRBJ1-5, the V gene TRBV30, with D uncertain. V lost 4 bases and J lost 2, with 6 bases in between. This CDR3 has 12 residues. The germline V gene has CDR1 GTSNPN and CDR2 SVGIG (reference sequence).

The chain links TRBV5-1 to TRBJ2-2; perhaps TRBD1 as D (6 bases). The germline V gene encodes CDR1 SGHRS and CDR2 YFSETQ. This CDR3 contains 14 residues. Deletions cut 4 bases from V and 2 bases from J, with 9 bases between. CDR3 in amino acids: CASSQQGNTGELFF. CDR3 nucleotides: TGCGCCAGCAGCCAACAGGGAAACACCGGGGAGCTGTTTTTT.

The chain couples TRBV19 to TRBJ2-7, with a tentative D call TRBD1 (6 bases). Germline assignment: CDR1 LNHDA and CDR2 SQIVND (reference sequence). This CDR3 is built from 15 residues. Trimming pared 7 bases from V and 0 bases from J, leaving 16 bases between. The CDR3 loop reads CASIKQGSISYEQYF. DNA of the CDR3: TGTGCCAGTATTAAACAGGGTTCGATCTCCTACGAGCAGTACTTC.

This chain connects TRBV18 to TRBJ1-5; unclear D gene. CDR3 size: 16 residues. V dropped 2 bases and J dropped 4 bases, with 15 bases sitting between them. Per the germline V gene, CDR1 is KGHSH and CDR2 is LQKENI. The CDR3: CASSPGQFDLNQPQHF. The CDR3 coding sequence is TGTGCCAGCTCACCAGGGCAGTTTGACCTTAATCAGCCCCAGCATTTT.

This clone has a single count. J is TRBJ2-1 and V is TRBV6-5; 8 bases match TRBD2. CDR3 length equals 15 residues. Germline CDR1 is MNHEY and CDR2 is SVGAGI. V dropped 6 bases and J dropped 10; count of bases not matched to a gene: 14. The CDR3 sequence: CASSPAGYTSGEQFF. The DNA for the CDR3 is TGTGCCAGCAGCCCAGCCGGGTATACTAGCGGCGAGCAGTTCTTC.

Written as DNA, the CDR3 is TGTGCCAGCAGTGCCCTTAGCGGGGGGGCCGTCGGGGAGCTGTTTTTT. Translated: CASSALSGGAVGELFF. The V gene is TRBV6-4, the J gene TRBJ2-2; 11 bases fit TRBD2. This CDR3 region has 16 residues. Germline V gives CDR1 MRHNA, CDR2 SNTAGT. V shed 4 bases, J shed 7 bases, and the junction held 8 bases outside the gene matches.

The V call is TRBV20-1, the J call TRBJ2-1; 7 bases are shared with TRBD2. CDR3 size: 11 residues. J lost 9 bases, V lost 3 bases, and 2 bases had no gene match. Germline CDR1 is DFQATT and CDR2 is SNEGSKA (reference sequence). This chain's CDR3 is CSARGGTEQFF. CDR3 DNA: TGCAGTGCTAGGGGAGGGACTGAGCAGTTCTTC.

The chain couples TRBV19 to TRBJ1-4; D is undetermined. From germline, CDR1 is LNHDA and CDR2 SQIVND (reference sequence). The CDR3 length is 16 residues. The ends were cut back, 7 bases at V and 0 bases at J, with 15 bases in the middle. CDR3 DNA: TGTGCCAGTACCCCGTCAGGCAGTGCAACTAATGAAAAACTGTTTTTT. As protein: CASTPSGSATNEKLFF. Looking up the rest from reference TRBV19 and TRBJ1-4 gives the full variable domain: DGGITQSPKYLFRKEGQNVTLSCEQNLNHDAMYWYRQDPGQGLRLIYYSQIVNDFQKGDIAEGYSVSREKKESFPLTVTSAQKNPTAFYLCASTPSGSATNEKLFFGSGTQLSVL.

CDR3 in DNA: TGTGCCAGTAGTATAACGGGGGAGGACTATGGCTACACCTTC. Its protein product is CASSITGEDYGYTF. The chain employs TRBV19 and TRBJ1-2, with D maybe TRBD1 (5 bases). The V end was cut by 2 bases, the J end by 3 bases, with 10 bases between. Germline loops: CDR1 LNHDA, CDR2 SQIVND (reference sequence). CDR3 length: 14 residues. Together with reference TRBV19 and TRBJ1-2, the CDR3 gives the full variable domain: DGGITQSPKYLFRKEGQNVTLSCEQNLNHDAMYWYRQDPGQGLRLIYYSQIVNDFQKGDIAEGYSVSREKKESFPLTVTSAQKNPTAFYLCASSITGEDYGYTFGSGTRLTVV.

The J gene is TRBJ1-1, the V gene TRBV4-2; the D is unclear. Trimming cost V 0 bases and J 1 base, with 6 bases left between them. Germline V CDR1 and CDR2: LGHNA, YNFKEQ. The CDR3 spans 14 residues. For the CDR3, the DNA is TGTGCCAGCAGCCAAGATTCGGGGAACACTGAAGCTTTCTTT. Its protein is CASSQDSGNTEAFF.

This clone was seen just once. The chain is built from TRBV7-9 and TRBJ2-3; D gene uncertain. Between the trimmed V and J ends, which lost 2 bases and 4 bases, there was a span of 7 bases. CDR3 length: 13 amino acids. The germline gives CDR1 SEHNR, CDR2 FQNEAQ (reference sequence). In nucleotides, the CDR3 is TGTGCCAGCAGCTTACCGATCTCAGATACGCAGTATTTT. It codes for CASSLPISDTQYF.

J is TRBJ1-1 and V is TRBV2; 9 bases align to TRBD1. The germline V gene has CDR1 SNHLY and CDR2 FYNNEI. The CDR3 extends over 14 amino acids. V gave up 5 bases and J gave up 5 bases; unmatched junction bases: 6. The CDR3 DNA sequence: TGTGCCAGCAGTACAGGGGGCGCTTGGACTGAAGCTTTCTTT. Protein sequence: CASSTGGAWTEAFF.

This sequence joins TRBV5-1 and TRBJ2-5; unclear D gene. V lost 0 bases to trimming and J lost 5 bases, with 8 bases between them. Germline CDR1 is SGHRS and CDR2 is YFSETQ. The CDR3 runs to 13 residues. CDR3 protein: CASSLEGRETQYF. The CDR3 DNA follows: TGCGCCAGCAGCTTGGAGGGTAGGGAGACCCAGTACTTC.

The chain is built from TRBV11-3 and TRBJ2-5; TRBD1 is a possible D gene (6 bases). CDR3 size: 15 residues. Germline CDR1 is SGHNT and CDR2 is YENEEA. The germline V and J ends were trimmed by 1 base and 0 bases, with 9 bases remaining between them. CDR3 DNA: TGTGCCAGCAGCTTAGGGACAGCTAACCAAGAGACCCAGTACTTC. Its protein is CASSLGTANQETQYF.

This clone was counted once. This chain connects TRBV5-1 to TRBJ2-3; 9 nucleotides agree with TRBD2. CDR3 length: 16 residues. Trimming at V came to 0 bases and at J to 6 bases, leaving 8 bases not matched to a gene. Germline V gene lookup returns CDR1 SGHRS and CDR2 YFSETQ. The CDR3 region is CASSLDRASGIDTQYF. The CDR3, as DNA: TGCGCCAGCAGCTTGGATAGGGCTAGCGGGATTGATACGCAGTATTTT.

The rearrangement uses TRBV28 and TRBJ1-4, with D uncertain. V was trimmed by 7 bases and J by 3 bases, leaving 12 bases between them. The CDR3 is made up of 14 amino acids. Germline V gives CDR1 MDHEN, CDR2 SYDVKM. Written as DNA, the CDR3 is TGTGCCAGCATTTCCGACACGGCTAATGAAAAACTGTTTTTT. Protein sequence: CASISDTANEKLFF. Complete variable domain (other parts from reference TRBV28 and TRBJ1-4): DVKVTQSSRYLVKRTGEKVFLECVQDMDHENMFWYRQDPGLGLRLIYFSYDVKMKEKGDIPEGYSVSREKKERFSLILESASTNQTSMYLCASISDTANEKLFFGSGTQLSVL.

This clone has a single count. V is TRBV11-3 and J is TRBJ2-1, with D hard to call. There are 15 residues in the CDR3. Trimming took 5 bases from V and 0 from J, leaving 11 bases between them. Germline V gene data show CDR1 as SGHNT and CDR2 as YENEEA. CDR3 protein: CASSLTLSSYNEQFF. In nucleotides, the CDR3 is TGTGCCAGCAGCCTGACTCTAAGCTCCTACAATGAGCAGTTCTTC.

V gene TRBV18 combines with J gene TRBJ1-4, with D perhaps matching TRBD1 (5 bases). The V gene's germline CDR1 is KGHSH and CDR2 LQKENI. The CDR3 is made up of 15 amino acids. Trimming pared 4 bases from V and 5 bases from J, leaving 14 bases between. This CDR3 reads CASSLQGRTNEKLFF. CDR3 in DNA: TGTGCCAGCTCACTCCAGGGACGGACGAATGAAAAACTGTTTTTT.

V gene TRBV6-5 combines with J gene TRBJ2-7, with TRBD2 identical over 7 bases. Unmatched junction bases numbered 7, after V lost 0 bases and J lost 2 bases. CDR1 and CDR2 from the germline V gene are MNHEY and SVGAGI. This CDR3 spans 16 amino acids. As DNA, the CDR3 is TGTGCCAGCAGTTACTCGGTAACTGCGGGGGCCTACGAGCAGTACTTC. This codes for CASSYSVTAGAYEQYF.

This chain joins TRBV4-2 and TRBJ2-1; 8 nucleotides align to TRBD1. This CDR3 comprises 14 residues. From germline, CDR1 is LGHNA and CDR2 YNFKEQ. After removal of 0 bases from V and 7 bases from J, the junction contained 2 bases not matched to a gene. The CDR3 reads CASSQEWTGNEQFF. As DNA, the CDR3 is TGTGCCAGCAGCCAAGAATGGACAGGGAATGAGCAGTTCTTC.

The sample holds one count of this clone. V and J are TRBV6-5 and TRBJ2-1; D not resolved. The CDR3 consists of 14 residues. Germline V CDR1 and CDR2: MNHEY, SVGAGI. The germline V and J ends were trimmed by 7 bases and 4 bases, with 14 bases remaining between them. CDR3 nucleotides: TGTGCCAGCACCCCCTCGGACGGATACAATGAGCAGTTCTTC. Translating gives CASTPSDGYNEQFF.

CDR3 DNA sequence: TGTGCCAGCAGCTTAACATCGGACCCGGGAGGGAATGAGCAGTTCTTC. Translating it yields CASSLTSDPGGNEQFF. The J gene is TRBJ2-1, the V gene TRBV7-3; 8 bases align to TRBD2. With V trimmed by 0 bases and J by 7 bases, 8 bases remained unmatched. CDR3 length equals 16 residues. CDR1 is SGHTA and CDR2 is FQGTGA in the germline V gene.

This chain links TRBV5-4 with TRBJ2-7; D gene uncertain. This CDR3 region has 14 residues. Trimming removed 2 bases from V and 0 bases from J, with 9 bases in between. The germline gives CDR1 SGHNT, CDR2 YYREEE (reference sequence). CDR3 loop: CASSLGQDSYEQYF. CDR3 bases: TGTGCCAGCAGCTTAGGGCAGGACTCCTACGAGCAGTACTTC.

The chain recombines TRBV4-2 with TRBJ2-5; 9 bases match TRBD2. The V gene's germline CDR1 is LGHNA and CDR2 YNFKEQ. The CDR3 runs to 18 residues. The junction had 15 bases not matched to a gene; V was cut back by 5 bases and J by 2 bases. DNA of the CDR3: TGTGCCAGCAGCTACCTCGGAGCGGGGGGCGGGGGGCAAGAGACCCAGTACTTC. Its protein is CASSYLGAGGGGQETQYF.